These T cell receptor beta chains were read from a single sample in a study of T cell responses to AZD1222 COVID-19 vaccine. Measured with immunoSEQ multiplex PCR; TCRdb has only the in-frame clones, and not every one. The table lists approximately 79,000 clones, roughly 90% of them singletons. The sample was peripheral blood, taken on day 0 of AZD1222 vaccination. These receptors originate from an adult in good health. Each CDR3 is given with its conserved first and last residue. The D gene is left open where the match is weak. Clone size is shown for a subset of rows, as once, few, many or a class of expanded clone.

>-|TRBJ2-3|TRBV2|-|11
TGTGCCAGTTCCCGCCGAGATACGCAGTATTTT
CASSRRDTQYF
>-|TRBJ2-5|TRBV3-1/TRBV3-2|-|13
TGTGCCAGCAGCCAAAACGAGGAGGGGACCCAGTACTTC
CASSQNEEGTQYF
>-|TRBJ1-3|TRBV2|-|11
TGTGCCAGCAGTTACTCAAACACCATATATTTT
CASSYSNTIYF
>-|TRBJ2-5|TRBV11-2|-|16
TGTGCCAGCAGCTTATCCCCCCTCGCCTTCCAAGAGACCCAGTACTTC
CASSLSPLAFQETQYF
>-|TRBJ1-1|TRBV28|-|13
TGTGCCACCTCCGGGAAAGGGGACCCCGAAGCTTTCTTT
CATSGKGDPEAFF
>-|TRBJ2-5|TRBV5-1|-|15
TGCGCCAGCAGCTTGATCCCAGGGCCGCAAGAGACCCAGTACTTC
CASSLIPGPQETQYF
>-|TRBJ2-1|TRBV24-1|-|18
TGTGCCACCAGTGATTCGGGAGCGCGGACCAACTCCTACAATGAGCAGTTCTTC
CATSDSGARTNSYNEQFF
>-|TRBJ2-5|TRBV5-6|-|14
TGTGCCAGCAGCTTTGTCGGGGGCGGTGAGACCCAGTACTTC
CASSFVGGGETQYF
>-|TRBJ2-1|TRBV6-2/TRBV6-3|-|12
TGTGCCAGCAGTTACCGTTACAATGAGCAGTTCTTC
CASSYRYNEQFF
>few|TRBJ2-1|TRBV7-8|TRBD2|14
TGTGCCAGCAGTGGACTAGCCCTTTACAATGAGCAGTTCTTC
CASSGLALYNEQFF
>once|TRBJ1-2|TRBV28|-|16
TGTGCCAGCAGTGGACCGGGACACTTTCTTCACTATGGCTACACCTTC
CASSGPGHFLHYGYTF
>-|TRBJ2-7|TRBV18|TRBD2|14
TGTGCCAGCTCACCACAGGGACTAGCGGGAGCGAAGTACTTC
CASSPQGLAGAKYF
>-|TRBJ2-7|TRBV2|-|14
TGTGCCAGCAGTGAGGGTGCGGAACTCTACGAGCAGTACTTC
CASSEGAELYEQYF
>-|TRBJ2-1|TRBV11-1|-|14
TGTGCCAGCAGCTTCCCAGGGGAGCGAAATGAGCAGTTCTTC
CASSFPGERNEQFF
>-|TRBJ1-2|TRBV5-4|TRBD1|14
TGTGCCAGCAGCATCCCCGACAGGGGGCAAGGCTACACCTTC
CASSIPDRGQGYTF
>-|TRBJ1-1|TRBV11-3|TRBD1|13
TGTGCCAGCAGCTTAGCAGGGGGCACTGAAGCTTTCTTT
CASSLAGGTEAFF
>once|TRBJ1-5|TRBV12-3/TRBV12-4|TRBD1|13
TGTGCCAGCGCCCAGGGGGGAGATCAGCCCCAGCATTTT
CASAQGGDQPQHF
>-|TRBJ1-4|TRBV9|-|15
TGTGCCAGCAGCACTCGGACAGCCTTTAATGAAAAACTGTTTTTT
CASSTRTAFNEKLFF
>-|TRBJ2-7|TRBV6-1|-|14
TGTGCCAGCAGTGAATATCACGGCCCTTACGAGCAGTACTTC
CASSEYHGPYEQYF
>few|TRBJ2-7|TRBV20-1|-|12
TGCAGTGCTAGTAGACCCTCCTACGAGCAGTACTTC
CSASRPSYEQYF
>-|TRBJ1-5|TRBV15|TRBD1|15
TGTGCCACCAGCATCCCGGGACAGGGCAATCAGCCCCAGCATTTT
CATSIPGQGNQPQHF
>once|TRBJ1-5|TRBV2|-|13
TGTGCCAGCAGCTTGGACGGCAATCAGCCCCAGCATTTT
CASSLDGNQPQHF
>-|TRBJ1-2|TRBV28|-|15
TGTGCCAGCAGCCGAACCGACATATTTAACTATGGCTACACCTTC
CASSRTDIFNYGYTF